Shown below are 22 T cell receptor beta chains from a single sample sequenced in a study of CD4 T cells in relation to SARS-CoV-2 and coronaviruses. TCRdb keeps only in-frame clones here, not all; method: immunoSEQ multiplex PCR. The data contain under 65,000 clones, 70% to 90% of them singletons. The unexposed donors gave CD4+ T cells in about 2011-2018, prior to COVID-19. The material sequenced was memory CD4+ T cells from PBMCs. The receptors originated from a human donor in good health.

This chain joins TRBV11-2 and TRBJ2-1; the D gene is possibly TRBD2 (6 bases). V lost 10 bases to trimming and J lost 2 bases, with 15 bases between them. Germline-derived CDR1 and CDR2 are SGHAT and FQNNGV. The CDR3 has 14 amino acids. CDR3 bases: TGTGCCATCCGAAGCGGGCGCACCTACAATGAGCAGTTCTTC. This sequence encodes CAIRSGRTYNEQFF.

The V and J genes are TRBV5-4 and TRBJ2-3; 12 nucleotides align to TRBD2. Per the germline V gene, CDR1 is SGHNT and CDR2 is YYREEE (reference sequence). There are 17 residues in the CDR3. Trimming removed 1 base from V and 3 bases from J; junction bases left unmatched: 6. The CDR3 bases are TGTGCCAGCAGCTTGCGCCGACTAGCGGGAGTGACAGATACGCAGTATTTT. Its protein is CASSLRRLAGVTDTQYF.

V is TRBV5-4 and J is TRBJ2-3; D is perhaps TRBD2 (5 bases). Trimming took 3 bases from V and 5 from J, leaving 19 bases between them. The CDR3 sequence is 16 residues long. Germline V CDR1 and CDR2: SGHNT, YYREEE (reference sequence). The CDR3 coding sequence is TGTGCCAGCAGCTCCGCCTCTTCGAGGGAACGAGATACGCAGTATTTT. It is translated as CASSSASSRERDTQYF. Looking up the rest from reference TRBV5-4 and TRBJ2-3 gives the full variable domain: ETGVTQSPTHLIKTRGQQVTLRCSSQSGHNTVSWYQQALGQGPQFIFQYYREEENGRGNFPPRFSGLQFPNYSSELNVNALELDDSALYLCASSSASSRERDTQYFGPGTRLTVL.

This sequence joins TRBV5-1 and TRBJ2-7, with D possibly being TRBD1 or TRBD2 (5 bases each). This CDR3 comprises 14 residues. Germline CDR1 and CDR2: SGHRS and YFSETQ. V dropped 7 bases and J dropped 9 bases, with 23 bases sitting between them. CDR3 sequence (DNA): TGCGCCAGCCTAATAACGGGACGTGAACATCCGCAGTACTTC. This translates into CASLITGREHPQYF. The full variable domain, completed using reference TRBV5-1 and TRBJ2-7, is KAGVTQTPRYLIKTRGQQVTLSCSPISGHRSVSWYQQTPGQGLQFLFEYFSETQRNKGNFPGRFSGRQFSNSRSEMNVSTLELGDSALYLCASLITGREHPQYFGPGTRLTVT.

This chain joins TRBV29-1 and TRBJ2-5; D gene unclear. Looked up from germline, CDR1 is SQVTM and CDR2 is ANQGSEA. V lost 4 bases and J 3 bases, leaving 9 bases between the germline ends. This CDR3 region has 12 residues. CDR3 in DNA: TGCAGCGTTGTGCACCTTAAAGAGACCCAGTACTTC. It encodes CSVVHLKETQYF.

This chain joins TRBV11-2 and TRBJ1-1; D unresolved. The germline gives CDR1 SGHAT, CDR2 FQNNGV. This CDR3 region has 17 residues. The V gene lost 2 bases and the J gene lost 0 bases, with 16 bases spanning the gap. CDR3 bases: TGTGCCAGCAGCTTAATAGGGCAGCAGATCATGAACACTGAAGCTTTCTTT. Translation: CASSLIGQQIMNTEAFF.

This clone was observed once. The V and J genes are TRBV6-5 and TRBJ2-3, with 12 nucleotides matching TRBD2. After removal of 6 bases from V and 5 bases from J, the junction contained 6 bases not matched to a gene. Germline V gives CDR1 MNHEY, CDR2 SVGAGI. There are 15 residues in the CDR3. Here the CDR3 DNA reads TGTGCCAGCAGACTATTACTAGCGGGGGGAGATACGCAGTATTTT. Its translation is CASRLLLAGGDTQYF.

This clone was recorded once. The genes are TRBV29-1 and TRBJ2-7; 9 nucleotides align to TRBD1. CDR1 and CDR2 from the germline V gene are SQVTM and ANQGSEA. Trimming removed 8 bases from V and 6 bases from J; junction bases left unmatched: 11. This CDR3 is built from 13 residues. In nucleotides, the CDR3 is TGCAGCATAACGGGACAGGGTTCATCCGAGCAGTACTTC. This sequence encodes CSITGQGSSEQYF.

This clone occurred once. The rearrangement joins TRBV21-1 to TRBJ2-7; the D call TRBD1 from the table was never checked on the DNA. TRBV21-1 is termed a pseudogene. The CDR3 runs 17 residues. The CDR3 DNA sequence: TGTGCCAGCAGCACAAAGTCACCGACAGGGGAAGTGGGCGAGCAGTACTTC. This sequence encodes CASSTKSPTGEVGEQYF.

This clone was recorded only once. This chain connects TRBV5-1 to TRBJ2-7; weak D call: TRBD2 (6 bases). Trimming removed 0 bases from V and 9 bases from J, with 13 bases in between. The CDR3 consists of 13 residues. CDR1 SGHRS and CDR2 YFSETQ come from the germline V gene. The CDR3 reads CASSLDWTGVQYF. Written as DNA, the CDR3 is TGCGCCAGCAGCTTGGATTGGACGGGGGTGCAGTACTTC.

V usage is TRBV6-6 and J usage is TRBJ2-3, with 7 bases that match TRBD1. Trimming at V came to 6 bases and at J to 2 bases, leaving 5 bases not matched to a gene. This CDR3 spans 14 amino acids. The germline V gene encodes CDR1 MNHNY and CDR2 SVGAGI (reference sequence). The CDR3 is CASRPGQATDTQYF. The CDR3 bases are TGTGCCAGCAGACCAGGACAGGCCACAGATACGCAGTATTTT.

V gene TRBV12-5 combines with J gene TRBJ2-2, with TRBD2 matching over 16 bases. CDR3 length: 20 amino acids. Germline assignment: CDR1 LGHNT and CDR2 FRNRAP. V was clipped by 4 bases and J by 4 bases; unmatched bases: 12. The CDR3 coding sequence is TGTGCTAGTGGTTCACATCTTCGGGGACTAGCGGGAGGGCCCACCGGGGAGCTGTTTTTT. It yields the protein CASGSHLRGLAGGPTGELFF.

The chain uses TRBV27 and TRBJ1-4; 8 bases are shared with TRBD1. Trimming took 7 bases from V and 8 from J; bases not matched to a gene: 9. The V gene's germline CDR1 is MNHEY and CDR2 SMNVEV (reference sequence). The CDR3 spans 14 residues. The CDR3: CASTRTGLGEKLFF. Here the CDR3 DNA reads TGTGCCAGCACCCGGACAGGGCTTGGGGAAAAACTGTTTTTT.

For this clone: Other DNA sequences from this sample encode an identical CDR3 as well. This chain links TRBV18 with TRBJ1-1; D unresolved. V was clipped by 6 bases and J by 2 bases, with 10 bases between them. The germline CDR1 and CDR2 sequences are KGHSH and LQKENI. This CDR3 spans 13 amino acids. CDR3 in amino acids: CASSRTDNTEAFF. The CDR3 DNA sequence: TGTGCCAGCTCGCGTACAGACAACACTGAAGCTTTCTTT. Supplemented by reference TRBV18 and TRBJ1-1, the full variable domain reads NAGVMQNPRHLVRRRGQEARLRCSPMKGHSHVYWYRQLPEEGLKFMVYLQKENIIDESGMPKERFSAEFPKEGPSILRIQQVVRGDSAAYFCASSRTDNTEAFFGQGTRLTVV.

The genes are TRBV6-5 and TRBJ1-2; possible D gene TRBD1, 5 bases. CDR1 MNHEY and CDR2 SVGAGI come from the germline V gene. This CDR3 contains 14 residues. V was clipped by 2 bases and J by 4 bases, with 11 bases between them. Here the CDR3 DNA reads TGTGCCAGCAGTTACAGGGGACCCCCCTATGGCTACACCTTC. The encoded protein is CASSYRGPPYGYTF.

The CDR3: CASSSSGSGSQITQYF. CDR3 DNA sequence: TGTGCCAGTAGTTCGTCGGGTAGCGGGAGTCAGATTACGCAGTATTTT. The chain uses TRBV19 and TRBJ2-3, with 9 bases identical to TRBD2. Germline lookup yields CDR1 LNHDA and CDR2 SQIVND (reference sequence). Trimming at V came to 5 bases and at J to 8 bases, leaving 14 bases not matched to a gene. The length of the CDR3 is 16 residues.

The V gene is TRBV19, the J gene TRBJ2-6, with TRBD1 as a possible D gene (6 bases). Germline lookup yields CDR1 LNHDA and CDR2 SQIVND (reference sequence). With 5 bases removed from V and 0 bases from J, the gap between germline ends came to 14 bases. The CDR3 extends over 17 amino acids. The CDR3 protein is CASSVLTGSSGANVLTF. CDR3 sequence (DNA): TGTGCCAGTAGTGTGTTGACAGGCTCCTCTGGGGCCAACGTCCTGACTTTC.

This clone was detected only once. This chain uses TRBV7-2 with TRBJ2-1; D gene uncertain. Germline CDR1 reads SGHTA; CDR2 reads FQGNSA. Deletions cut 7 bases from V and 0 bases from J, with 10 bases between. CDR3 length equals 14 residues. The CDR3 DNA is TGTGCCAGCACCCCTGACCACTCCTACAATGAGCAGTTCTTC. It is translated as CASTPDHSYNEQFF.

CDR3 sequence reads: CASSRTSVLVPYF. In DNA, the CDR3 is TGTGCCAGCAGCAGGACTAGCGTACTGGTCCCGTACTTC. This sequence joins TRBV27 and TRBJ2-7; TRBD2 matches at 9 bases. CDR1 and CDR2 (germline): MNHEY, SMNVEV (reference sequence). The V gene end was trimmed by 6 bases and the J gene end by 12 bases; junction bases not matched to a gene: 12. CDR3 length: 13 amino acids.

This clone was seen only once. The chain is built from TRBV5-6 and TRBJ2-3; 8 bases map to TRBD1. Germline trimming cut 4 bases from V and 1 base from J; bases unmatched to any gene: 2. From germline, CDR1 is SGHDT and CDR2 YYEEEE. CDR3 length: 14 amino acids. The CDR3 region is CASSTGQGTDTQYF. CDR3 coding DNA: TGTGCCAGCAGCACGGGACAGGGCACAGATACGCAGTATTTT.

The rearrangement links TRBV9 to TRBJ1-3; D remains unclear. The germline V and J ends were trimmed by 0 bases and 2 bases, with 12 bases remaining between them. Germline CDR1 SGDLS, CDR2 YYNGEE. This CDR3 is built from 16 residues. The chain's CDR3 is CASSVGGPTTGNTIYF. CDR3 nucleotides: TGTGCCAGCAGCGTAGGTGGGCCAACCACTGGAAACACCATATATTTT.

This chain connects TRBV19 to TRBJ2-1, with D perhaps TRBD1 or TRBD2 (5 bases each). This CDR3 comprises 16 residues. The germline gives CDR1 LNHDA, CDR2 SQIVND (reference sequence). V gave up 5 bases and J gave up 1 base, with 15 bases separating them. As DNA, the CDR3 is TGTGCCAGTAGTTCCGCCGGGACCGGGTCCTACAATGAGCAGTTCTTC. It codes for CASSSAGTGSYNEQFF.